The following is a T cell receptor (beta chain) sequence with its context. Its cognate antigen is unknown. The donors belonged to the 120-subject validation cohort, separate from the 666-subject first cohort. Germline trimming cut 5 bases from V and 2 bases from J; bases unmatched to any gene: 7. The CDR3 spans 15 residues. The germline V gene encodes CDR1 SGDLS and CDR2 YYNGEE. These data come from a study of cytomegalovirus exposure and HLA in healthy donors. The study's findings and limits: Rare TCR sequences predominated, though certain public TCRs were found in many donors. Specific recognition of CMV antigens was confirmed in vitro for a few chains (all CMV-associated). The authors enumerated over 150 TCR beta chains as linked to cytomegalovirus.

Some clones are missing from TCRdb's copy, which holds only in-frame ones; the method was immunoSEQ multiplex PCR. The profile covers more than 130,000 clones, with roughly 88% appearing a single time and approximately 7.5% taken by the ten largest. The chain links TRBV9 to TRBJ2-3; 8 positions agree with TRBD2. Material for sequencing was PBMCs. The TCR comes from a woman aged 18-29 years in good health and CMV-seropositive. The CDR3 loop reads CASRITGLDTDTQYF. The CDR3 DNA is TGTGCCAGCAGGATCACGGGACTAGACACAGATACGCAGTATTTT.